This T cell receptor beta chain is from a study of shared clonotypes between healthy human individuals. The germline V gene encodes CDR1 SNHLY and CDR2 FYNNEI. Between the trimmed V and J ends, which lost 5 bases and 7 bases, there was a span of 14 bases. CDR3 length: 13 residues. Using immunoSEQ multiplex PCR, the repertoire was profiled, and TCRdb retains in-frame clones only, with some absent. The repertoire has about 1.1 million clones, approximately 75% of them found once; the top ten carry approximately 0.9%. Sequenced input: memory CD4+ T cells from PBMCs. Subset noted: CD45RA-negative fraction. The V and J genes are TRBV2 and TRBJ1-2; perhaps TRBD1 as D (6 bases). The receptor was isolated from a man aged 18 to 29 in good health. Some clones in this sample may be carry-over from other donors' samples. The chain's CDR3 is CASSQGGAGGYTF. The CDR3 DNA reads as TGTGCCAGCAGTCAAGGGGGGGCAGGTGGCTACACCTTC.